The present TCR beta chain was sequenced within a study of cytomegalovirus exposure and HLA in healthy donors. General study findings and limits: The classifier reportedly diagnosed cytomegalovirus status with high sensitivity and specificity. Under in vitro conditions, a few CMV-associated chains were confirmed as specific for CMV antigens.

Deletions cut 1 base from V and 6 bases from J, with 16 bases between. Germline CDR1 reads SEHNR; CDR2 reads FQNEAQ (reference sequence). This CDR3 has 16 amino acids. Note on this clone: Its cognate antigen is unknown.

Sequencing was performed with immunoSEQ multiplex PCR; in TCRdb, only in-frame clones are kept and a portion is missing. The sample lists roughly 50,000 clones, around 93% occurring once. The sample taken for sequencing was PBMCs. This rearrangement joins TRBV7-9 to TRBJ2-1, with a weak D call TRBD2 (6 bases). This TCR was recovered from a woman younger than 35 in good health and CMV-seropositive. In DNA form, the CDR3 reads TGTGCCAGCAGCTTAGAGTTTGGGACTGGGGTCAATGAGCAGTTCTTC. Its translation: CASSLEFGTGVNEQFF.